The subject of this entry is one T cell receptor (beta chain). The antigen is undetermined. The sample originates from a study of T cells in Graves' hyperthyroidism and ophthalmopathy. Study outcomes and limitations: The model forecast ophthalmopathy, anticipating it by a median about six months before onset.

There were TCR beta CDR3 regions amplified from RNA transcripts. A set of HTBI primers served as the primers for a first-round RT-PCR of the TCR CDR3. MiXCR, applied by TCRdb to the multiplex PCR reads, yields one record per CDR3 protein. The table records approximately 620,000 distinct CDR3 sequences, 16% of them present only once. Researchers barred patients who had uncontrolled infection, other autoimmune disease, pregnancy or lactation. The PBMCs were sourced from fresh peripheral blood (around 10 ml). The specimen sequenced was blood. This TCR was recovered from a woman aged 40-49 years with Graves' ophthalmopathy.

The CDR3 DNA is TGCGCCAGCAGCGGGGGAGGTAGCGGGAGACAAGAGACCCAGTACTTC. Protein sequence: CASSGGGSGRQETQYF. This chain links TRBV5-1 with TRBJ2-5, with 9 bases fitting TRBD2. Germline-derived CDR1 and CDR2 are SGHRS and YFSETQ. V shed 4 bases and J 2 bases; nucleotides not matched to a gene: 9. The CDR3 has 16 residues.